This T cell receptor (beta chain) was recorded in a study of shared clonotypes between healthy human individuals. This clone was picked up a small number of times. Produced via immunoSEQ multiplex PCR; TCRdb's table is partial and in-frame only. The sample holds 850,000 to 1,200,000 clones; around 74% are singletons and the top ten take approximately 1.5%. Sequenced: memory CD4+ T cells sorted from blood. Subset here: CD45RA-negative fraction. This receptor was taken from a young man in good health.

Here the CDR3 DNA reads TGCAGCGTTCGGACAGGCTATGAAAAACTGTTTTTT. Translated: CSVRTGYEKLFF. The chain recombines TRBV29-1 with TRBJ1-4, with 7 bases that match TRBD1. This CDR3 comprises 12 residues. Looked up from germline, CDR1 is SQVTM and CDR2 is ANQGSEA. With V trimmed by 5 bases and J by 6 bases, 3 bases remained unmatched.